The 8 T cell receptor beta chains below all came from one sample that was sequenced in a study of technical replicates of blood from a few donors (dated by TCRdb to the late 2010s). The library was made by the immunoSEQ multiplex PCR assay. TCRdb limited this immuneACCESS table to in-frame rearrangements with V and J called. A share of clones is missing; checked studies link under half to unresolved V genes, and the rest is unexplained. Counted in this sample were fewer than 85,000 clones; 85% to 95% of them appeared once. The ten largest clones capture roughly 4.5% of the sample. Material: PBMCs. These receptor sequences come from a human donor in good health. Some clones in this sample may be carry-over from other donors' samples.

This chain connects TRBV5-6 to TRBJ2-5; D might be TRBD2 (6 bases). CDR3 length: 16 residues. Trimming left V 1 base short and J 0 bases short, with 13 bases between. The V gene's germline CDR1 is SGHDT and CDR2 YYEEEE. The CDR3 region has the DNA TGTGCCAGCAGCTTGAGAGGTCTAGCGAACCAAGAGACCCAGTACTTC. Protein sequence: CASSLRGLANQETQYF.

The rearrangement links TRBV6-6 to TRBJ2-7; perhaps TRBD1 as D (6 bases). With 2 bases removed from V and 4 bases from J, the gap between germline ends came to 12 bases. The length of the CDR3 is 14 residues. The germline V gene has CDR1 MNHNY and CDR2 SVGAGI (reference sequence). The CDR3 coding sequence is TGTGCCAGCAGTTACAGGGGCCAGGGGTACGAGCAGTACTTC. It codes for CASSYRGQGYEQYF.

The genes are TRBV7-8 and TRBJ2-5, with 7 bases that match TRBD2. The CDR3 is 12 residues long. The trim removed 5 bases at V and 4 bases at J, leaving 1 base unmatched. From germline, CDR1 is SGHVS and CDR2 FQNEAQ. The CDR3: CASSRGRETQYF. As DNA, the CDR3 is TGTGCCAGCAGCCGCGGGAGAGAGACCCAGTACTTC.

The chain is built from TRBV5-1 and TRBJ2-7; TRBD2 matches 13 bases. The CDR3 contains 16 residues. After removal of 7 bases from V and 0 bases from J, the junction contained 7 bases not matched to a gene. The V gene's germline CDR1 is SGHRS and CDR2 YFSETQ. For the CDR3, the DNA is TGCGCCAGCGGAACGGGACTAGCGGGGCCCTCCTACGAGCAGTACTTC. Its translation is CASGTGLAGPSYEQYF.

The chain recombines TRBV6-1 with TRBJ2-3; D possibly corresponds to TRBD2 (6 bases). In germline, CDR1 is MNHNS, CDR2 SASEGT. V was pared by 0 bases and J by 7 bases, with 14 bases between. This CDR3 has 15 amino acids. CDR3 loop: CASSEAEGMGNTQYF. The CDR3 nucleotides are TGTGCCAGCAGTGAAGCGGAGGGGATGGGGAATACGCAGTATTTT.

As for this clone: At one end, the junction sequence differs from germline, possibly due to a read error. The V call is TRBV5-6, the J call TRBJ2-1; TRBD2 aligns across 14 bases. Germline CDR1 reads SGHDT; CDR2 reads YYEEEE. The CDR3 totals 14 residues. DNA for the CDR3: TGTGCCAGCAGCCTTGGGACTAGCGGGAGACCTCAGCTCTTC. Encoded protein: CASSLGTSGRPQLF.

J is TRBJ1-2 and V is TRBV18; the D is unclear. This CDR3 has 13 residues. The germline V and J ends were trimmed by 2 bases and 2 bases, with 6 bases remaining between them. The germline gives CDR1 KGHSH, CDR2 LQKENI. The CDR3 DNA follows: TGTGCCAGCTCACCAGACACCAACTATGGCTACACCTTC. Its protein product is CASSPDTNYGYTF.

This clone was counted once. This chain connects TRBV6-5 to TRBJ1-2; D possibly corresponds to TRBD1 (5 bases). V lost 2 bases and J lost 11, with 9 bases in between. The CDR3 loop spans 11 amino acids. Germline-derived CDR1 and CDR2 are MNHEY and SVGAGI. The CDR3 spells CASSYKGNYTF. The CDR3 coding sequence is TGTGCCAGCAGTTACAAGGGGAATTACACCTTC.